This T cell receptor (beta chain) appears in the sequencing data of a study of blood T cell repertoires in COVID-19. Study at large: The United States, Italy and Spain supplied acute and convalescent COVID-19 samples. In each case, the material was cDNA or gDNA derived from T cells, B-cell-depleted T cells, or PBMCs.

The CDR3 runs to 16 residues. Trimming took 4 bases from V and 3 from J; bases not matched to a gene: 11. The germline gives CDR1 SGHNT, CDR2 YYREEE (reference sequence). Study processing details: Nucleated cell counts were estimated from reference gene primer amplification. Assay used: immunoSEQ multiplex PCR; TCRdb lists only in-frame clones, some missing. D and trimming come from the DNA, and the V and J calls and clone size come from that table. This repertoire shows more than 200,000 clones, roughly nine tenths found once; its top ten account for roughly 2.4%. Sequencing was done on a sample of peripheral blood. The TCR comes from a woman aged 45-59 years with acute or convalescent COVID-19. The genes are TRBV5-4 and TRBJ2-7; 9 bases match TRBD1. The CDR3 nucleotides read TGTGCCAGCAGCACACCAACCGGGACAGGGTTCTACGAGCAGTACTTC. This sequence encodes CASSTPTGTGFYEQYF.